This T cell receptor beta chain came from a study of shared clonotypes between healthy human individuals. Only in-frame clones appear in the TCRdb table, and some are missing; sequencing was by immunoSEQ multiplex PCR. This sample carries a few hundred thousand clones, around 90% of them seen once, and the ten largest clones take roughly 15%. Note on this clone: As yet, its antigen is unknown. This likely came from a read error, as a far larger clone is one base away.

This CDR3 has 17 residues. From germline, CDR1 is SQVTM and CDR2 ANQGSEA. Study results and limitations: Among several donors, approximately 5.4% of naive CD4 clonotypes were found in common. Rarefaction indicated that sorted-subset sequencing remained incomplete although depth was large.

Each of the donors was a healthy adult who was HIV-negative and had not had a recent acute infection or vaccination. Each CD8 memory set brought CD45RO+ cells together with CCR7-negative CD45RA+ TemRA cells. This receptor was taken from a man aged 18-30 years in good health. The V and J genes are TRBV29-1 and TRBJ2-6; D call uncertain. Sequencing was performed on memory CD8+ T cells sorted from blood. Subset in this sample: CD45RO+ cells pooled with CCR7-negative TemRA cells. CDR3 in amino acids: CSVEDNFAGSRANVLTF. In DNA, the CDR3 is TGCAGCGTTGAAGATAACTTCGCTGGCTCTAGGGCCAACGTCCTGACTTTC.